Sequencing of this T cell receptor beta chain was carried out in a study of T cells in Graves' hyperthyroidism and ophthalmopathy. Hyperthyroidism patients were newly diagnosed, had disease duration under 2 months, and were aged 18 to 65 years. Lactation, pregnancy, other autoimmune disease or uncontrolled infection excluded patients. Thyroid ultrasound, orbital computed tomography, clinical symptoms, and serum thyroxine and TRAb underpinned diagnoses. The V and J ends lost 0 bases and 1 base respectively, with 7 bases between them. This CDR3 is built from 15 residues. The germline gives CDR1 MNHEY, CDR2 SVGAGI. TCR beta CDR3 sequences were amplified from RNA transcripts. During a first-round RT-PCR of the TCR CDR3, the HTBI primer set was used. Each CDR3 protein gets one entry after TCRdb re-called the multiplex PCR reads with MiXCR. The sample lists about 720,000 distinct CDR3 sequences, roughly a sixth occurring once.

The rearrangement uses TRBV6-5 and TRBJ1-3; D may be TRBD1 (5 bases). This sequence originates from a woman aged 45-59 years with Graves' hyperthyroidism that later progressed to Graves' ophthalmopathy. The sequencing sample was made of blood. CDR3 nucleotide sequence: TGTGCCAGCAGTTACTCGGGGGAGTCTGGAAACACCATATATTTT. Protein: CASSYSGESGNTIYF.